These 26 T cell receptor beta chains were all obtained from the same sample, sequenced in a study of T cell responses to AZD1222 COVID-19 vaccine. Only in-frame clones appear in the TCRdb table, and some are missing; sequencing was by immunoSEQ multiplex PCR. The table lists fewer than 130,000 clones, about 92% of them singletons. The material was peripheral blood, obtained on day 0 of AZD1222 vaccination. The receptors were sampled from an adult in good health.

The genes are TRBV25-1 and TRBJ1-5, with a possible D match to TRBD1 (6 bases). The CDR3 has 16 amino acids. Per germline, CDR1 MGHDK and CDR2 SYGVNS. Deletions cut 1 base from V and 5 bases from J, with 15 bases between. In nucleotides, the CDR3 is TGTGCCAGCAGTGAATCAACAGGGCGAGGGGATCAGCCCCAGCATTTT. Encoded protein: CASSESTGRGDQPQHF.

This clone was observed a single time. V is TRBV7-8 and J is TRBJ1-1, with D perhaps matching TRBD1 (5 bases). This CDR3 has 14 amino acids. Trimming removed 2 bases from V and 5 bases from J, with 12 bases in between. CDR1 and CDR2 from the germline V gene are SGHVS and FQNEAQ. Written as DNA, the CDR3 is TGTGCCAGCAGCTTACGAGAAGGGGAGACTGAAGCTTTCTTT. Translated: CASSLREGETEAFF. Combining the CDR3 with reference TRBV7-8 and TRBJ1-1 gives the whole variable domain GAGVSQSPRYKVAKRGQDVALRCDPISGHVSLFWYQQALGQGPEFLTYFQNEAQLDKSGLPSDRFFAERPEGSVSTLKIQRTQQEDSAVYLCASSLREGETEAFFGQGTRLTVV.

This rearrangement joins TRBV19 to TRBJ1-5; perhaps TRBD1 as D (6 bases). Germline assignment: CDR1 LNHDA and CDR2 SQIVND (reference sequence). This CDR3 is 15 amino acids long. Trimming left V 9 bases short and J 4 bases short, with 19 bases between. The CDR3 sequence is CASRWGAGSNQPQHF. Written as DNA, the CDR3 is TGTGCCAGCAGGTGGGGGGCAGGGTCAAATCAGCCCCAGCATTTT.

This clone was detected a few times. For the CDR3, the DNA is TGTGCCACCAGCAGAGATCGGGGGGAGTCTGGAAACACCATATATTTT. This sequence encodes CATSRDRGESGNTIYF. The chain employs TRBV15 and TRBJ1-3; a weak D match, TRBD1 (5 bases). The germline V gene has CDR1 LNHNV and CDR2 YYDKDF (reference sequence). CDR3 length: 16 residues. Trimming removed 0 bases at V and 1 base at J, with 10 bases between.

The chain carries TRBV11-3 and TRBJ1-1; no reliable D call. Germline V CDR1 and CDR2: SGHNT, YENEEA. Trimming took off 2 bases at V and 3 bases at J, with 10 bases between the two ends. This CDR3 has 14 residues. CDR3 amino acids: CASSLRSGDTEAFF. DNA for the CDR3: TGTGCCAGCAGCTTAAGGAGTGGGGACACTGAAGCTTTCTTT. Combining the CDR3 with reference TRBV11-3 and TRBJ1-1 gives the whole variable domain EAGVVQSPRYKIIEKKQPVAFWCNPISGHNTLYWYLQNLGQGPELLIRYENEEAVDDSQLPKDRFSAERLKGVDSTLKIQPAELGDSAVYLCASSLRSGDTEAFFGQGTRLTVV.

This chain uses TRBV6-1 with TRBJ2-1, with unresolved D. The ends were cut back, 1 base at V and 7 bases at J, with 11 bases in the middle. CDR1 and CDR2 from the germline V gene are MNHNS and SASEGT. The CDR3 sequence is 14 residues long. The CDR3 reads CASSEGHEGNEQFF. In nucleotides, the CDR3 is TGTGCCAGCAGTGAAGGGCACGAAGGGAATGAGCAGTTCTTC.

The V gene is TRBV9, the J gene TRBJ1-1; 8 bases line up with TRBD1. The ends lost 3 bases at V and 4 bases at J; junction bases unmatched: 5. The CDR3 sequence is 14 residues long. CDR1 is SGDLS and CDR2 is YYNGEE in the germline V gene. The CDR3 protein is CASSAGTGITEAFF. The CDR3 nucleotides are TGTGCCAGCAGCGCCGGGACAGGCATCACTGAAGCTTTCTTT.

The chain has TRBV12-3 or TRBV12-4 and TRBJ2-5, with no clear D. Trimming shortened V by 6 bases and J by 1 base, and 6 bases separated the two germline ends. The CDR3 consists of 12 residues. The CDR3 is CASRLRQETQYF. The CDR3 DNA sequence: TGTGCCAGCAGGTTGCGCCAAGAGACCCAGTACTTC.

The chain joins TRBV24-1 to TRBJ2-7; 8 bases map to TRBD1. With V trimmed by 3 bases and J by 5 bases, 8 bases remained unmatched. Germline lookup yields CDR1 KGHDR and CDR2 SFDVKD. The CDR3 covers 15 residues. CDR3 amino acids: CATSDDRGGKNEQYF. The CDR3 DNA is TGTGCCACCAGTGATGACAGGGGCGGAAAGAACGAGCAGTACTTC.

V and J are TRBV7-9 and TRBJ1-2; D is perhaps TRBD1 (5 bases). Germline V lookup: CDR1 SEHNR, CDR2 FQNEAQ (reference sequence). Trimming took 4 bases from V and 0 from J, leaving 15 bases between them. This CDR3 has 16 residues. The CDR3: CASSSGARSSNYGYTF. DNA for the CDR3: TGTGCCAGCAGCTCCGGGGCTCGTAGTTCTAACTATGGCTACACCTTC.

The chain joins TRBV9 to TRBJ1-6, with D unresolved. Germline CDR1 and CDR2: SGDLS and YYNGEE. V lost 0 bases to trimming and J lost 9 bases, with 16 bases between them. The length of the CDR3 is 16 residues. CDR3: CASSVDRGPSTSPLHF. The CDR3 DNA reads TGTGCCAGCAGCGTAGATCGTGGGCCTTCCACTTCACCCCTCCACTTT.

This rearrangement joins TRBV9 to TRBJ2-2; D unresolved. The CDR3 runs 14 residues. V was cut by 1 base and J by 0 bases, with 4 bases left in between. Germline CDR1 SGDLS, CDR2 YYNGEE. This CDR3 is CASSVSANTGELFF. The CDR3 nucleotides read TGTGCCAGCAGCGTAAGCGCGAACACCGGGGAGCTGTTTTTT.

This clone is a singleton in its sample. The gene calls are TRBV2 and TRBJ1-1, with D perhaps TRBD1 (5 bases). CDR3 length equals 15 residues. Germline V CDR1 and CDR2: SNHLY, FYNNEI. With 2 bases removed from V and 5 bases from J, the gap between germline ends came to 15 bases. The CDR3 DNA reads TGTGCCAGCAGTGAAAGGTCAGGGTATCTTACTGAAGCTTTCTTT. Translated: CASSERSGYLTEAFF.

This clone was seen a single time. The chain has TRBV9 and TRBJ1-3, with a tentative D call TRBD1 (5 bases). V was trimmed by 0 bases and J by 4 bases, leaving 11 bases between them. The CDR3 contains 15 residues. CDR1 and CDR2 from the germline V gene are SGDLS and YYNGEE. CDR3 DNA sequence: TGTGCCAGCAGCGTAGCTCCACAGGCCGGAAACACCATATATTTT. Its translation is CASSVAPQAGNTIYF.

The chain recombines TRBV7-2 with TRBJ1-4; possibly TRBD1 for D (6 bases). CDR1 and CDR2 from the germline V gene are SGHTA and FQGNSA. CDR3 size: 15 residues. V dropped 4 bases and J dropped 0 bases, with 9 bases sitting between them. CDR3 nucleotide sequence: TGTGCCAGCAGCTCTAAGGGGGCAACTAATGAAAAACTGTTTTTT. It codes for CASSSKGATNEKLFF.

This clone was seen a few times. This chain connects TRBV5-1 to TRBJ1-4; possible D gene TRBD1, 5 bases. CDR1 is SGHRS, CDR2 YFSETQ, per germline. The length of the CDR3 is 16 residues. V lost 0 bases, J lost 0 bases, and 9 bases lay in between. The CDR3 protein is CASSLGQSSTNEKLFF. The CDR3 DNA sequence: TGCGCCAGCAGCTTGGGACAGTCCTCAACTAATGAAAAACTGTTTTTT.

The chain uses TRBV29-1 and TRBJ1-1; unclear D gene. V lost 6 bases and J lost 3, with 14 bases in between. There are 13 residues in the CDR3. Germline assignment: CDR1 SQVTM and CDR2 ANQGSEA. DNA of the CDR3: TGCAGCGTAAGTCATGATGCGGACACTGAAGCTTTCTTT. Amino acid sequence: CSVSHDADTEAFF.

The chain combines TRBV3-1 (or the pseudogene TRBV3-2) with TRBJ2-3; 8 nucleotides line up with TRBD1. Germline CDR1 and CDR2: LGHDT and YNNKEL (reference sequence). J gave up 7 bases and V 4 bases, and 7 bases lay outside the gene matches. This CDR3 comprises 14 residues. The CDR3 nucleotides read TGTGCCAGCAGCCTCGGACAGGGAGTAAATACGCAGTATTTT. It translates to CASSLGQGVNTQYF.

The V call is TRBV7-9, the J call TRBJ1-1, with TRBD1 matching 8 bases. The CDR3 extends over 11 amino acids. Trimming took 5 bases from V and 10 from J; bases not matched to a gene: 3. Germline V gene lookup returns CDR1 SEHNR and CDR2 FQNEAQ (reference sequence). The chain's CDR3 is CASSTQGGAFF. The CDR3 DNA reads as TGTGCCAGCAGCACACAGGGGGGAGCTTTCTTT.

The chain combines TRBV7-2 with TRBJ1-1; TRBD1 is a possible D gene (6 bases). Germline V gene data show CDR1 as SGHTA and CDR2 as FQGNSA. This CDR3 contains 14 residues. Trimming removed 3 bases from V and 11 bases from J, with 19 bases in between. The CDR3 reads CASSFGPQGWDAFF. CDR3 DNA: TGTGCCAGCAGCTTCGGTCCACAGGGTTGGGACGCTTTCTTT.

V usage is TRBV5-6 and J usage is TRBJ1-4; D is uncertain. Per the germline V gene, CDR1 is SGHDT and CDR2 is YYEEEE. The V gene lost 6 bases and the J gene lost 8 bases, with 17 bases spanning the gap. This CDR3 is 14 amino acids long. The CDR3 region is CASTDGNPREKLFF. The CDR3 coding sequence is TGTGCCAGCACCGACGGGAACCCTAGGGAAAAACTGTTTTTT.

The chain employs TRBV29-1 and TRBJ2-3, with D possibly TRBD2 on 5 matching bases. Trimming shortened V by 5 bases and J by 2 bases, and 17 bases separated the two germline ends. Germline loops: CDR1 SQVTM, CDR2 ANQGSEA. CDR3 size: 15 residues. CDR3 sequence: CSVQLSDSPTDTQYF. As DNA, the CDR3 is TGCAGCGTTCAACTGTCGGACTCCCCCACAGATACGCAGTATTTT.

The V gene is TRBV19, the J gene TRBJ2-1; the D call may be TRBD1 or TRBD2 (5 bases each). CDR3 length: 16 amino acids. V dropped 5 bases and J dropped 8 bases, with 22 bases sitting between them. In germline, CDR1 is LNHDA, CDR2 SQIVND (reference sequence). For the CDR3, the DNA is TGTGCCAGTAGTCCCCCCGGGACCCAAGGGATCTATGAGCAGTTCTTC. Protein: CASSPPGTQGIYEQFF. Supplemented by reference TRBV19 and TRBJ2-1, the full variable domain reads DGGITQSPKYLFRKEGQNVTLSCEQNLNHDAMYWYRQDPGQGLRLIYYSQIVNDFQKGDIAEGYSVSREKKESFPLTVTSAQKNPTAFYLCASSPPGTQGIYEQFFGPGTRLTVL.

V usage is TRBV5-4 and J usage is TRBJ1-1; perhaps TRBD1 as D (5 bases). From germline, CDR1 is SGHNT and CDR2 YYREEE (reference sequence). The CDR3 is made up of 14 amino acids. V was clipped by 1 base and J by 3 bases, with 10 bases between them. The CDR3: CASSLPLGDTEAFF. The DNA for the CDR3 is TGTGCCAGCAGCTTGCCTCTAGGGGACACTGAAGCTTTCTTT.

This chain joins TRBV6-5 and TRBJ1-2; D call uncertain. The germline gives CDR1 MNHEY, CDR2 SVGAGI. The V and J ends lost 6 bases and 2 bases respectively, with 10 bases between them. This CDR3 is 13 amino acids long. CDR3 sequence (DNA): TGTGCCAGCAGCCTTACCGCGAACTATGGCTACACCTTC. Translated, it gives CASSLTANYGYTF.

The chain joins TRBV27 to TRBJ2-1; TRBD2 matches at 13 bases. The CDR3 loop spans 16 amino acids. The germline CDR1 and CDR2 sequences are MNHEY and SMNVEV (reference sequence). Losses at the gene ends were 4 bases for V and 9 bases for J; bases not matched to a gene: 9. The CDR3 coding sequence is TGTGCCAGCAGTTATGGGACTAGCGGGATCAGAAGTGAGCAGTTCTTC. This codes for CASSYGTSGIRSEQFF.